This note documents a single T cell receptor beta chain sequence. Its antigen is currently unknown. This sample stems from a study of graft-versus-host responses after intestinal transplantation. Across the study: Once they had received anti-thymocyte globulin induction, all recipients took tacrolimus and steroids for approximately 3 years.

Sequencing used immunoSEQ multiplex PCR; TCRdb keeps in-frame clones, though not all of them. The sample lists approximately 70,000 clones, 84% seen once, with 0.39% in the top ten. V lost 0 bases to trimming and J lost 1 base, with 13 bases between them. The CDR3 has 16 residues. Germline V CDR1 and CDR2: SGHDT, YYEEEE. The sequencing used unstimulated CD4+ T cells sorted from spleen or lymph node cells, collected before transplant. The chain couples TRBV5-6 to TRBJ1-1; D is perhaps TRBD1 (6 bases). The TCR sequence derives from a human donor who was the organ donor for an intestinal transplant. The chain's CDR3 is CASSLGPGTPNTEAFF. CDR3 DNA sequence: TGTGCCAGCAGCTTGGGGCCCGGGACACCGAACACTGAAGCTTTCTTT.